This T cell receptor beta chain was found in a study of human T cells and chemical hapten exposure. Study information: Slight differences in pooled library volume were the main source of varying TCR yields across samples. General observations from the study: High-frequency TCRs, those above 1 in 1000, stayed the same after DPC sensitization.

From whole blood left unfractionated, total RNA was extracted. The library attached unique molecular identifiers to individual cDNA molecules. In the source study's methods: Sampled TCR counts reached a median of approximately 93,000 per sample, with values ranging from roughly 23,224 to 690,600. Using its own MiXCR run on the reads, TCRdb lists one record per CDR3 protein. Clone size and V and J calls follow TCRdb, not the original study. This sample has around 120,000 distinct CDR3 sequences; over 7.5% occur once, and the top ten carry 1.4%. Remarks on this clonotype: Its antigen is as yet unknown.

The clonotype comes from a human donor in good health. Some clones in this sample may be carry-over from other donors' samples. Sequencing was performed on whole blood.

CDR3 nucleotides: TGTGCCAGCAGTTACTTTCCCGGGACTAGCGGGGGTCCGGGTACGCAGTATTTT. It translates to CASSYFPGTSGGPGTQYF. The genes are TRBV6-5 and TRBJ2-3, with 14 bases matching TRBD2. V trimming: 1 base; J trimming: 8 bases; junction bases outside the gene matches: 11. The CDR3 covers 18 residues. CDR1 MNHEY and CDR2 SVGAGI come from the germline V gene.